This T cell receptor beta chain was sequenced during a study of blood T cell repertoires in COVID-19. Looking at the study overall: T cells, B-cell-depleted T cells, or PBMCs provided the cDNA or gDNA that served as material.

How the authors handled the data: Researchers report that nucleated cell counts were estimated from reference gene primer amplification. The method was immunoSEQ multiplex PCR; TCRdb's version includes in-frame clones alone and lacks a portion of them. V and J calls and clone size come straight from that table; D and trimming were deduced from the DNA. The sample has hundreds of thousands of clones, more than 80% seen once; the top ten hold around 7.2%. The CDR3 extends over 16 amino acids. Germline CDR1 is SEHNR and CDR2 is FQNEAQ (reference sequence). Losses at the gene ends were 1 base for V and 9 bases for J; bases not matched to a gene: 10.

Sample: peripheral blood. The chain uses TRBV7-9 and TRBJ2-1, with 9 bases identical to TRBD2. The sequence derives from a woman aged 80 or over with COVID-19, enrolled during active disease. The DNA for the CDR3 is TGTGCCAGCAGCTTAGGGGGACCAGCGGGAGGTGGTGAGCAGTTCTTC. It specifies CASSLGGPAGGGEQFF.